This T cell receptor beta chain was captured in a study of a mutant IDH1 vaccine in newly diagnosed glioma. Study context: Vaccination started 4-6 weeks after radiotherapy alone, or with temozolomide cycles.

The time point is: week 11, during vaccination. The study gave 300 ug of mutant IDH1 20-mer peptide per vaccine dose, with topical imiquimod. General observations from the study: Among patients, around 93% showed immune responses induced by the vaccine.

To note about this clone: Its target is not known.

Assay: immunoSEQ multiplex PCR; the TCRdb copy retains only in-frame clones and omits some. Of tens of thousands of clones in the sample, 75% to 85% were seen once. Germline CDR1 MNHNS, CDR2 SASEGT. V shed 4 bases and J 4 bases; nucleotides not matched to a gene: 3. The CDR3 totals 13 residues. The sample was PBMCs, taken from a glioma patient whose treatment included an IDH1 peptide vaccine. This chain connects TRBV6-1 to TRBJ2-5, with 7 nucleotides matching TRBD1. The clonotype originates from a man over 45 with glioma. The DNA for the CDR3 is TGTGCCAGCAGTGTAGACAGGGTAGAGACCCAGTACTTC. Translation: CASSVDRVETQYF.